A single sample gave rise to the 8 T cell receptor beta chains below, sequenced in a study of T cell repertoires in ileal Crohn's disease. Method: immunoSEQ multiplex PCR; TCRdb's copy keeps in-frame clones and lacks some. The sample yields roughly 5,100 clones, around 83% seen once. Sequencing was carried out using ileal tissue. These receptors were collected from an adult with Crohn's disease.

The genes are TRBV5-6 and TRBJ1-3, with D perhaps matching TRBD1 (5 bases). In germline, CDR1 is SGHDT, CDR2 YYEEEE. The CDR3 spans 13 residues. V lost 4 bases and J lost 6, with 11 bases in between. This chain's CDR3 is CASSPGPKNTIYF. Here the CDR3 DNA reads TGTGCCAGCAGCCCGGGACCGAAAAACACCATATATTTT.

This clone was observed a handful of times. CDR3 bases: TGTGCCAGCAGCCAGAACGGCTATGGCTACACCTTC. It specifies CASSQNGYGYTF. The J gene is TRBJ1-2, the V gene TRBV14; D unresolved. The V end was cut by 3 bases, the J end by 4 bases, with 6 bases between. The CDR3 is 12 residues long. CDR1 is SGHDN, CDR2 FVKESK, per germline.

This chain joins TRBV7-2 and TRBJ2-7; 9 bases match TRBD2. V lost 0 bases to trimming and J lost 5 bases; unmatched junction nucleotides: 5. Germline-derived CDR1 and CDR2 are SGHTA and FQGNSA. The CDR3 consists of 15 residues. The chain's CDR3 is CASSLASGRQNEQYF. The CDR3, as DNA: TGTGCCAGCAGCTTAGCTAGCGGGAGACAGAACGAGCAGTACTTC.

This clone was detected once. The J gene is TRBJ2-7, the V gene TRBV14; D assignment may be TRBD1 or TRBD2 (5 bases each). V was pared by 0 bases and J by 3 bases, with 21 bases between. The CDR3 has 18 residues. From germline, CDR1 is SGHDN and CDR2 FVKESK. The CDR3: CASSQEQVQRRGYYEQYF. The CDR3 DNA follows: TGTGCCAGCAGCCAAGAACAGGTCCAGCGGCGCGGTTACTACGAGCAGTACTTC.

The chain employs TRBV7-9 and TRBJ1-1; weak D call: TRBD1 (5 bases). The germline CDR1 and CDR2 sequences are SEHNR and FQNEAQ (reference sequence). CDR3 length equals 15 residues. V lost 1 base, J lost 4 bases, and 13 bases lay in between. The CDR3 loop reads CASSLEGMGGTEAFF. The CDR3 DNA is TGTGCCAGCAGCTTAGAGGGCATGGGGGGCACTGAAGCTTTCTTT.

The rearrangement uses TRBV2 and TRBJ2-1; 9 nucleotides align to TRBD2. V shed 5 bases and J 6 bases; nucleotides not matched to a gene: 14. Germline V lookup: CDR1 SNHLY, CDR2 FYNNEI. The CDR3 runs 17 residues. This chain's CDR3 is CASSPLLQRGASNEQFF. CDR3 DNA: TGTGCCAGCAGTCCACTCTTACAGCGGGGGGCCAGCAATGAGCAGTTCTTC.

The chain uses TRBV28 and TRBJ2-2; D call uncertain. The V gene's germline CDR1 is MDHEN and CDR2 SYDVKM. The CDR3 extends over 12 amino acids. Trimming took off 8 bases at V and 4 bases at J, with 8 bases between the two ends. CDR3 sequence: CASLPPTGELFF. The CDR3 nucleotides read TGTGCCAGCCTTCCCCCCACCGGGGAGCTGTTTTTT.

V usage is TRBV21-1 and J usage is TRBJ2-7. TRBV21-1 is a pseudogene locus. There are 14 residues in the CDR3. The CDR3 sequence is CASSKRPASYEQYF. Written as DNA, the CDR3 is TGTGCCAGCAGCAAGAGACCTGCCAGCTACGAGCAGTACTTC.